This T cell receptor (beta chain) appears in the sequencing data of a study of blood T cell repertoires in COVID-19. Background on the study: In each case, the material was cDNA or gDNA derived from T cells, B-cell-depleted T cells, or PBMCs.

The ends lost 0 bases at V and 6 bases at J; junction bases unmatched: 18. The CDR3 totals 19 residues. Germline V CDR1 and CDR2: SGHDT, YYEEEE. TCRdb's table, derived via immunoSEQ multiplex PCR, lists solely in-frame clones and lacks some. Of about 50,000 clones listed, roughly 85% were seen once; the top ten hold under 30%. Sequencing input: peripheral blood. The TCR originated in a man between 65 and 85 years old with acute or convalescent COVID-19. The chain couples TRBV5-6 to TRBJ2-4, with 7 bases matching TRBD1. This CDR3 is CASSLGHRGPLQKRNIQYF. The CDR3 DNA reads as TGTGCCAGCAGCTTGGGGCACAGGGGCCCTCTCCAGAAGAGAAACATTCAGTACTTC.